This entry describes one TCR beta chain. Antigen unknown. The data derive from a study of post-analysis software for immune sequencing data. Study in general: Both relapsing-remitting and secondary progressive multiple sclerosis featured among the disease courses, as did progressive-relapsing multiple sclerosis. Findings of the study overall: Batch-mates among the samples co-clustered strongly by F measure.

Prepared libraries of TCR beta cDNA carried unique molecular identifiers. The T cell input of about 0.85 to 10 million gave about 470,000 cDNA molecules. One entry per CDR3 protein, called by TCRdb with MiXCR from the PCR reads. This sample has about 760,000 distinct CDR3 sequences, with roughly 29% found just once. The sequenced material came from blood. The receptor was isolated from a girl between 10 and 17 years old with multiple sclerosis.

The CDR3 is CASTYATGRFTDTQYF. The CDR3 bases are TGTGCCAGCACCTACGCAACCGGCAGATTCACAGATACGCAGTATTTT. J is TRBJ2-3 and V is TRBV7-8; unclear D gene. The CDR3 is 16 residues long. CDR1 SGHVS and CDR2 FQNEAQ come from the germline V gene. Trimming shortened V by 7 bases and J by 2 bases, and 19 bases separated the two germline ends.